This TCR beta chain was observed in a study of blood T cell repertoires in COVID-19. Study in general: The origin of the acute and convalescent COVID-19 samples was the United States, Italy and Spain. T cells, B-cell-depleted T cells, or PBMCs provided the cDNA or gDNA that served as material.

The CDR3 runs to 18 residues. With V trimmed by 9 bases and J by 0 bases, 11 bases remained unmatched. The germline V gene encodes CDR1 MNHEY and CDR2 SMNVEV (reference sequence). As processed by the authors: Estimates of nucleated cell counts were drawn from the amplification of reference gene primers. Profiling relied on immunoSEQ multiplex PCR, and the TCRdb table lists in-frame clones only, not all of them. The DNA gave D and trimming, while V, J and clone size come from that table. The data hold over 150,000 clones, with approximately 88% observed a single time. This rearrangement joins TRBV27 to TRBJ2-3, with 14 bases fitting TRBD2. The TCR sequence derives from a woman aged 60 to 75 who had recovered from COVID-19. Sequenced: peripheral blood. The CDR3 loop is CASRLGLAGGYSTDTQYF. The DNA of the CDR3 is TGTGCCAGTCGTCTTGGACTAGCGGGGGGCTACAGCACAGATACGCAGTATTTT.